Below, 15 T cell receptor beta chains from the same sample are listed, as sequenced in a study of graft-versus-host responses after intestinal transplantation. Which antigens these TCRs recognize remains unknown. The repertoire was sequenced with immunoSEQ multiplex PCR; TCRdb's copy has only in-frame clones and lacks some. The sample records tens of thousands of clones, about nine tenths being singletons. The sample was unstimulated CD4+ T cells sorted from spleen or lymph node cells, taken before transplant. All receptors come from a human donor who was the organ donor for an intestinal transplant.

The rearrangement joins TRBV5-1 to TRBJ1-2; D is possibly TRBD1 (6 bases). Germline V gene lookup returns CDR1 SGHRS and CDR2 YFSETQ. This CDR3 is 15 amino acids long. The V end lost 0 bases, the J end lost 5 bases, and 14 bases lay between the germline ends. In DNA, the CDR3 is TGCGCCAGCAGCTTGGGCAGGAGGGGGGAGTATGGCTACACCTTC. Encoded protein: CASSLGRRGEYGYTF.

V gene TRBV27 combines with J gene TRBJ2-5; 14 nucleotides line up with TRBD2. Per the germline V gene, CDR1 is MNHEY and CDR2 is SMNVEV (reference sequence). V was clipped by 5 bases and J by 5 bases; unmatched bases: 10. The CDR3 sequence is 17 residues long. The CDR3 here is CASSKGLAGEAGETQYF. In DNA form, the CDR3 reads TGTGCCAGCAGTAAGGGACTAGCGGGAGAAGCAGGGGAGACCCAGTACTTC.

The chain couples TRBV7-3 to TRBJ1-1, with D perhaps TRBD1 (5 bases). Trimming left V 0 bases short and J 3 bases short, with 14 bases between. CDR3 length: 16 residues. CDR1 and CDR2 from the germline V gene are SGHTA and FQGTGA. CDR3 region: CASSLTGGEGDTEAFF. The CDR3 nucleotides are TGTGCCAGCAGCTTAACCGGCGGGGAAGGGGACACTGAAGCTTTCTTT. The full variable domain, in which reference TRBV7-3 and TRBJ1-1 provide the parts outside the CDR3, is GAGVSQTPSNKVTEKGKYVELRCDPISGHTALYWYRQSLGQGPEFLIYFQGTGAADDSGLPNDRFFAVRPEGSVSTLKIQRTERGDSAVYLCASSLTGGEGDTEAFFGQGTRLTVV.

This CDR3 is CASSFPRLDRALYNEQFF. As DNA, the CDR3 is TGTGCCAGCAGCTTCCCGAGGTTGGACAGGGCATTATACAATGAGCAGTTCTTC. The genes are TRBV7-2 and TRBJ2-1; TRBD1 agrees at 8 bases. J was trimmed by 4 bases and V by 3 bases; bases with no gene match: 14. The CDR3 runs 18 residues. CDR1 and CDR2 from the germline V gene are SGHTA and FQGNSA.

This chain joins TRBV20-1 and TRBJ1-2; a weak D match, TRBD1 (5 bases). V shed 4 bases and J shed 2 bases, with 5 bases lying between them. In germline, CDR1 is DFQATT, CDR2 SNEGSKA (reference sequence). The CDR3 covers 11 residues. The DNA for the CDR3 is TGCAGTGCTACAGGGAACTATGGCTACACCTTC. This sequence encodes CSATGNYGYTF.

The chain carries TRBV7-2 and TRBJ2-2; 10 nucleotides agree with TRBD2. Unmatched junction bases numbered 1, after V lost 5 bases and J lost 1 base. The CDR3 has 15 amino acids. Germline loops: CDR1 SGHTA, CDR2 FQGNSA. Here the CDR3 reads CASSRTSGNTGELFF. In DNA, the CDR3 is TGTGCCAGCAGCCGGACTAGCGGGAACACCGGGGAGCTGTTTTTT.

V is TRBV5-1 and J is TRBJ1-1, with D perhaps matching TRBD1 (5 bases). This CDR3 spans 15 amino acids. Trimming cost V 0 bases and J 6 bases, with 15 bases left between them. Germline CDR1 is SGHRS and CDR2 is YFSETQ. CDR3 amino acids: CASSLVLGGLSEAFF. As DNA, the CDR3 is TGCGCCAGCAGCTTGGTACTGGGGGGGTTATCTGAAGCTTTCTTT. The full variable domain, rest sourced from reference TRBV5-1 and TRBJ1-1, is KAGVTQTPRYLIKTRGQQVTLSCSPISGHRSVSWYQQTPGQGLQFLFEYFSETQRNKGNFPGRFSGRQFSNSRSEMNVSTLELGDSALYLCASSLVLGGLSEAFFGQGTRLTVV.

The chain employs TRBV20-1 and TRBJ1-1; D is unclear. The germline CDR1 and CDR2 sequences are DFQATT and SNEGSKA (reference sequence). V lost 4 bases to trimming and J lost 0 bases, with 3 bases between them. The CDR3 contains 11 residues. In DNA form, the CDR3 reads TGCAGTGCTACAGTGAACACTGAAGCTTTCTTT. Translation gives CSATVNTEAFF.

The chain employs TRBV20-1 and TRBJ2-3; the D is unclear. This CDR3 spans 10 amino acids. V lost 3 bases and J lost 5, with 3 bases in between. Germline assignment: CDR1 DFQATT and CDR2 SNEGSKA (reference sequence). For the CDR3, the DNA is TGCAGTGCTAGGGTAGATACGCAGTATTTT. Protein sequence: CSARVDTQYF.

This clone was recorded once. V is TRBV19 and J is TRBJ2-5; TRBD2 might be the D (5 bases). The J call may be faulty, since TRBJ2-7 better matches the DNA end. CDR3 size: 16 residues. The germline V gene encodes CDR1 LNHDA and CDR2 SQIVND (reference sequence). In DNA, the CDR3 is TGTGCCAGTTCCCTCGCGGCGGGTTCCCGATCCTACGAGCAGTACTTC. This sequence encodes CASSLAAGSRSYEQYF.

The gene calls are TRBV18 and TRBJ2-3; perhaps TRBD1 as D (5 bases). Germline V lookup: CDR1 KGHSH, CDR2 LQKENI. Deletions cut 3 bases from V and 0 bases from J, with 22 bases between. CDR3 length: 19 amino acids. The CDR3 spells CASSPMGPRVATSTDTQYF. In DNA form, the CDR3 reads TGTGCCAGCTCACCCATGGGCCCCAGGGTGGCTACTAGCACAGATACGCAGTATTTT. The full variable domain, its missing parts supplied by reference TRBV18 and TRBJ2-3, is NAGVMQNPRHLVRRRGQEARLRCSPMKGHSHVYWYRQLPEEGLKFMVYLQKENIIDESGMPKERFSAEFPKEGPSILRIQQVVRGDSAAYFCASSPMGPRVATSTDTQYFGPGTRLTVL.

V and J are TRBV7-6 and TRBJ2-1; possibly TRBD1 for D (5 bases). This CDR3 spans 14 amino acids. The ends were cut back, 3 bases at V and 4 bases at J, with 10 bases in the middle. Germline-derived CDR1 and CDR2 are SGHVS and FNYEAQ. In DNA, the CDR3 is TGTGCCAGCAGCTTCGGACAAATGTACAATGAGCAGTTCTTC. It specifies CASSFGQMYNEQFF.

The rearrangement uses TRBV28 and TRBJ2-1; no definite D call. Germline V gene sequence: CDR1 MDHEN, CDR2 SYDVKM. The CDR3 length is 13 residues. V dropped 6 bases and J dropped 4 bases, with 10 bases sitting between them. The CDR3 is CASSYGRYNEQFF. CDR3 DNA: TGTGCCAGCAGCTACGGGCGGTACAATGAGCAGTTCTTC.

The chain has TRBV2 and TRBJ1-2, with 7 bases identical to TRBD1. The V and J ends lost 6 bases and 3 bases, in that order; junction bases with no gene match: 4. This CDR3 is 13 amino acids long. CDR1 and CDR2 (germline): SNHLY, FYNNEI. The CDR3 DNA is TGTGCCAGCAGGTCAACAGGGGACTATGGCTACACCTTC. Its translation is CASRSTGDYGYTF.

A few counts support this clone. The rearrangement uses TRBV7-6 and TRBJ2-3; D ambiguous. Germline lookup yields CDR1 SGHVS and CDR2 FNYEAQ. V was pared by 1 base and J by 1 base, with 3 bases between. The CDR3 covers 13 residues. The CDR3: CASSLGGTDTQYF. The CDR3 nucleotides are TGTGCCAGCAGCTTAGGGGGCACAGATACGCAGTATTTT.